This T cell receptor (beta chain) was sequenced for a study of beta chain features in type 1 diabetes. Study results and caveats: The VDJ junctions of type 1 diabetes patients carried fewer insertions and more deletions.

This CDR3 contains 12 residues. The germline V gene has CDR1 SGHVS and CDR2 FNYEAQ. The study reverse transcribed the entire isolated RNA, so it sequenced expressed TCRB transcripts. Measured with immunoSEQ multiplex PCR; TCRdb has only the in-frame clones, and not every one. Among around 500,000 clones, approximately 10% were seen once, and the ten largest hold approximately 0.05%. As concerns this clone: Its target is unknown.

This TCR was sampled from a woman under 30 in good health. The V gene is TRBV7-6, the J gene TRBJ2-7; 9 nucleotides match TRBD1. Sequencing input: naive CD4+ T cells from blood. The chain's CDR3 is CATGTGTYEQYF. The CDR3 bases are TGTGCTACCGGGACAGGGACCTACGAGCAGTACTTC.